This T cell receptor beta chain was identified in a study of cytomegalovirus exposure and HLA in healthy donors. The primer mix had 60 Vbeta and 13 Jbeta primers. Method: immunoSEQ multiplex PCR; TCRdb's copy keeps in-frame clones and lacks some. The table has 120,000 to 150,000 clones, about 82% seen once; the top ten hold 2% to 2.5%. This CDR3 is built from 15 residues. Losses at the gene ends were 2 bases for V and 4 bases for J; bases not matched to a gene: 2. Germline V lookup: CDR1 WNHNN, CDR2 SYGVQD (reference sequence). The sequencing sample was made of PBMCs. This receptor was taken from a man aged 25 to 40 in good health and CMV-seronegative. The chain recombines TRBV10-1 with TRBJ2-7; 13 bases match TRBD2. CDR3: CASSEGTSGKYEQYF. Written as DNA, the CDR3 is TGCGCCAGCAGTGAGGGGACTAGCGGGAAGTACGAGCAGTACTTC.